The clone carrying this TCR beta chain was counted many times. This entry comes from a study of T-cell reconstitution after alpha-beta-depleted transplantation in children. J was trimmed by 2 bases and V by 4 bases; bases with no gene match: 14. This CDR3 contains 17 residues. CDR1 SGHTA and CDR2 FQGTGA come from the germline V gene. Using unique molecular identifiers, the investigators prepared the TCRbeta library. TCRdb recomputed calls from the PCR reads with MiXCR, one row per CDR3 protein. The sample yields more than 200,000 distinct CDR3 sequences, 9% to 10% seen once. The TCR comes from a human donor who donated a stem cell graft to a child with SCID. Source: PBMCs from the stem cell graft donor, taken from the stem cell graft. This chain joins TRBV7-3 and TRBJ2-7; the match to TRBD1 covers 7 bases. CDR3 nucleotide sequence: TGTGCCAGCAGCTCTTCAGTAGTAGACAGGGTAGCCTACGAGCAGTACTTC. It is translated as CASSSSVVDRVAYEQYF.